This T cell receptor (beta chain) was captured in a study of identical twins. With respect to this clonotype: Its cognate antigen is unknown.

Study-wide results and caveats: Out-of-frame alpha sequences that twins shared showed excess low generation probability. Within cord blood, abundant beta clonotypes carried fewer insertions, but memory repertoires showed no such trend. Models came in too low on out-of-frame TCR alpha sharing in monozygotic twins.

Each cDNA held unique molecular identifiers, and template switching gave it a universal primer site. Via MiXCR, TCRdb re-called the 5' RACE reads, giving one row per CDR3 protein. The sample contains 200,000 to 250,000 distinct CDR3 sequences, less than 8% of which appear only once. From germline, CDR1 is MDHEN and CDR2 SYDVKM. The trim removed 5 bases at V and 9 bases at J, leaving 12 bases unmatched. This CDR3 contains 15 residues. This sample also appeared in a second study, on yellow fever vaccine responses in identical twins.

The genes are TRBV28 and TRBJ2-1; 8 positions agree with TRBD1. This sequence originates from a woman under 30 in good health. The source material was memory (CD45RO+) T cells sorted from blood. This CDR3 is CASSTGQGKVGEQFF. The CDR3 DNA reads TGTGCCAGCAGTACCGGACAGGGAAAGGTGGGTGAGCAGTTCTTC.